This TCR beta chain was obtained from a study of STAT5B mutations in CD4+ large granular lymphocyte leukemia. This clone showed up just once. The target antigen is unknown. General observations from the study: TRBV06-family usage was enriched in top patient clones (8/27) versus controls (2/35). Main leukemic clonotypes were patient-specific, but roughly 25% appeared at low frequency elsewhere. Without HLA matching, higher CD4+ than CD8+ T-LGLL clonality could reflect small sample size.

Per the study methods: The detection floor for productive clonotype frequency was 2.59 x 10-5. This table comes from immunoSEQ multiplex PCR, and its TCRdb copy is limited to in-frame clones, with some not included. V, J and clone size derive from that table, while D and trimming were established from the DNA sequence. This table holds tens of thousands of clones, around four fifths found once. The V end was cut by 6 bases, the J end by 5 bases, with 16 bases between. The CDR3 covers 15 residues. CDR1 is MNHNS and CDR2 is SASEGT in the germline V gene. Material for sequencing was CD4+ T cells from blood buffy coats. This TCR was sampled from a human donor in good health. The V call is TRBV6-1, the J call TRBJ2-2; weak D call: TRBD2 (6 bases). CDR3 sequence (DNA): TGTGCCAGCAGGGCGGCTAGCGAACGGACCGGGGAGCTGTTTTTT. Its protein product is CASRAASERTGELFF.